The next 14 T cell receptor beta chains were all read from a single sample in a study of cytomegalovirus exposure and HLA in healthy donors. The PCR made use of 60 Vbeta and 13 Jbeta primers. Here immunoSEQ multiplex PCR was the method, and the copy in TCRdb shows in-frame clones only, minus some. The data contain over 150,000 clones, about 76% of them singletons. Source material: PBMCs. Receptors originate from a woman between 18 and 30 years old in good health and CMV-seropositive.

The chain joins TRBV4-3 to TRBJ2-7; TRBD2 matches at 9 bases. CDR1 LGHNA and CDR2 YSLEER come from the germline V gene. J gave up 4 bases and V 0 bases, and 10 bases lay outside the gene matches. This CDR3 region has 17 residues. The chain's CDR3 is CASSQEWISGGLYEQYF. In DNA, the CDR3 is TGCGCCAGCAGCCAAGAATGGATCAGCGGGGGGTTATACGAGCAGTACTTC.

This clone has just a few counts. The chain links TRBV7-2 to TRBJ2-1; 10 positions agree with TRBD2. Germline CDR1 SGHTA, CDR2 FQGNSA. The CDR3 has 16 residues. Trimming took 3 bases from V and 7 from J; bases not matched to a gene: 9. The CDR3 DNA follows: TGTGCCAGCAGCTTCGTTAAGCGGGGGGGCCGGAATGAGCAGTTCTTC. It yields the protein CASSFVKRGGRNEQFF.

The chain employs TRBV28 and TRBJ1-3; no definite D call. Germline values: CDR1 MDHEN, CDR2 SYDVKM. V lost 2 bases and J 3 bases, leaving 11 bases between the germline ends. CDR3 length equals 15 residues. In nucleotides, the CDR3 is TGTGCCAGCAGTTTAAAGCTTTTCGGTGGAAACACCATATATTTT. It translates to CASSLKLFGGNTIYF. The full variable domain, with the rest looked up from reference TRBV28 and TRBJ1-3, is DVKVTQSSRYLVKRTGEKVFLECVQDMDHENMFWYRQDPGLGLRLIYFSYDVKMKEKGDIPEGYSVSREKKERFSLILESASTNQTSMYLCASSLKLFGGNTIYFGEGSWLTVV.

The chain couples TRBV4-2 to TRBJ2-6; the match to TRBD1 covers 7 bases. Trimming removed 0 bases from V and 5 bases from J; junction bases left unmatched: 7. This CDR3 has 17 amino acids. Germline V gene sequence: CDR1 LGHNA, CDR2 YNFKEQ. The CDR3 DNA is TGTGCCAGCAGCCAAGATCCTCTTAGGGGGCGGGCCAACGTCCTGACTTTC. Translation: CASSQDPLRGRANVLTF.

This chain joins TRBV28 and TRBJ1-5; D perhaps matches TRBD1 (5 bases). Trimming cost V 6 bases and J 3 bases, with 18 bases left between them. CDR1 is MDHEN, CDR2 SYDVKM, per germline. This CDR3 has 16 residues. As DNA, the CDR3 is TGTGCCAGCAGCCTTGACTCCGGGGGTGTCAATCAGCCCCAGCATTTT. Translation gives CASSLDSGGVNQPQHF.

This chain's CDR3 is CASSQSTGRYTQYF. In DNA form, the CDR3 reads TGCGCCAGCAGCCAATCGACCGGGAGGTATACGCAGTATTTT. J is TRBJ2-3 and V is TRBV4-3; 7 nucleotides agree with TRBD2. CDR1 and CDR2 from the germline V gene are LGHNA and YSLEER. The CDR3 covers 14 residues. J lost 7 bases, V lost 2 bases, and 6 bases had no gene match.

The chain couples TRBV13 to TRBJ1-1; 9 bases agree with TRBD1. Losses at the gene ends were 0 bases for V and 3 bases for J; bases not matched to a gene: 5. CDR3 size: 16 residues. Looked up from germline, CDR1 is PRHDT and CDR2 is FYEKMQ (reference sequence). The CDR3 protein is CASSLGGQGMDTEAFF. DNA for the CDR3: TGTGCCAGCAGCTTAGGCGGACAGGGGATGGACACTGAAGCTTTCTTT.

The chain employs TRBV5-1 and TRBJ2-7, with 8 positions matching TRBD1. The CDR3 runs to 14 residues. CDR1 is SGHRS and CDR2 is YFSETQ in the germline V gene. The V gene end was trimmed by 4 bases and the J gene end by 3 bases; junction bases not matched to a gene: 6. This chain's CDR3 is CASSATGTGYEQYF. CDR3 in DNA: TGCGCCAGCAGCGCGACCGGGACAGGCTACGAGCAGTACTTC. The complete variable domain, with remaining parts taken from reference TRBV5-1 and TRBJ2-7, reads KAGVTQTPRYLIKTRGQQVTLSCSPISGHRSVSWYQQTPGQGLQFLFEYFSETQRNKGNFPGRFSGRQFSNSRSEMNVSTLELGDSALYLCASSATGTGYEQYFGPGTRLTVT.

This clone came up a few times. The rearrangement joins TRBV5-1 to TRBJ2-3, with D tentatively TRBD2 (6 bases). The CDR3 sequence is 14 residues long. CDR1 is SGHRS and CDR2 is YFSETQ in the germline V gene. Between the trimmed V and J ends, which lost 0 bases and 5 bases, there was a span of 10 bases. The CDR3 DNA reads as TGCGCCAGCAGCTTGGCCATGGGGGGAGATACGCAGTATTTT. This codes for CASSLAMGGDTQYF.

The rearrangement links TRBV19 to TRBJ2-1, with 8 bases identical to TRBD2. CDR1 is LNHDA and CDR2 is SQIVND in the germline V gene (reference sequence). J lost 3 bases, V lost 7 bases, and 5 bases had no gene match. This CDR3 comprises 14 residues. CDR3 nucleotide sequence: TGTGCCAGTACCCGCGGGGGGTACTACAATGAGCAGTTCTTC. This translates into CASTRGGYYNEQFF.

The genes are TRBV5-5 and TRBJ1-1; 7 bases are a match to TRBD1. Germline CDR1 reads SGHKS; CDR2 reads YYEKEE (reference sequence). Unmatched junction bases numbered 11, after V lost 0 bases and J lost 6 bases. This CDR3 contains 16 residues. The chain's CDR3 is CASSLDGAGGGSEAFF. Written as DNA, the CDR3 is TGTGCCAGCAGCTTGGATGGTGCAGGGGGTGGCTCTGAAGCTTTCTTT.

This chain links TRBV5-4 with TRBJ2-1, with D tentatively TRBD2 (6 bases). Per the germline V gene, CDR1 is SGHNT and CDR2 is YYREEE (reference sequence). With 3 bases removed from V and 10 bases from J, the gap between germline ends came to 20 bases. The CDR3 consists of 15 residues. The CDR3 loop is CASSSLSLGREEQFF. CDR3 DNA: TGTGCCAGCAGCTCCCTTAGTCTTGGACGGGAGGAGCAGTTCTTC.

The chain employs TRBV1 and TRBJ1-1. TRBV1 corresponds to a pseudogene. The CDR3 runs 16 residues. CDR3 in amino acids: CTSSQGLRVGSTEAFF. The CDR3 DNA is TGCACCAGCAGCCAAGGCCTCCGGGTGGGGAGCACTGAAGCTTTCTTT.

This clone appeared once. This sequence joins TRBV19 and TRBJ1-2; D remains unclear. The V and J ends lost 7 bases and 7 bases respectively, with 10 bases between them. The CDR3 is 11 amino acids. Germline CDR1 LNHDA, CDR2 SQIVND (reference sequence). CDR3 nucleotides: TGTGCCAGTACCCCGGGGAGTGGCTACACCTTC. Translation: CASTPGSGYTF.